Each of the 32 T cell receptor beta chains below was sequenced from the same sample in a study of glioma-infiltrating T cells. TCR alpha and beta CDR3 regions were amplified from RNA using iRepertoire nested multiplex PCR. TCRdb re-analysed the multiplex PCR reads in MiXCR, keeping a single row per CDR3 protein. Here the sample spans approximately 190,000 distinct CDR3 sequences, more than 30% being singletons. The source material was glioma tissue, nonneoplastic brain tissue, or PBMCs (not recorded which). These receptors were taken from a human donor with low-grade glioma or glioblastoma, undergoing nonglioma brain surgery, or in good health (not recorded which).

Many counts were recorded for this clonotype. The chain is built from TRBV6-6 and TRBJ2-1; possibly TRBD1 for D (6 bases). CDR3 size: 15 residues. V was shortened by 0 bases and J by 5 bases, with 11 bases between the two germline ends. The germline V gene encodes CDR1 MNHNY and CDR2 SVGAGI (reference sequence). CDR3 sequence (DNA): TGTGCCAGCAGTTACTCGATTGAGGGGGACAATGAGCAGTTCTTC. It is translated as CASSYSIEGDNEQFF.

The chain joins TRBV19 to TRBJ2-1; TRBD2 matches 7 bases. The trim removed 7 bases at V and 9 bases at J, leaving 9 bases unmatched. Germline V gene sequence: CDR1 LNHDA, CDR2 SQIVND (reference sequence). CDR3 size: 13 residues. CDR3 residues: CASTASGLGEQFF. The CDR3 nucleotides are TGTGCCAGTACCGCTAGCGGCCTCGGTGAGCAGTTCTTC.

About this clonotype: A read error may explain this, as a much larger clone is one base away. V usage is TRBV10-3 and J usage is TRBJ2-7; D may be TRBD2 (6 bases). CDR3 length: 16 residues. The germline gives CDR1 ENHRY, CDR2 SYGVKD. V shed 0 bases and J shed 6 bases, with 18 bases lying between them. The CDR3, as DNA: TGTGCCATCAGTGAGTCGAGGAGGGAAGGGGTAGGCGAGCAGTACTTC. Protein product: CAISESRREGVGEQYF.

The chain recombines TRBV5-4 with TRBJ2-1, with no clear D. The germline gives CDR1 SGHNT, CDR2 YYREEE (reference sequence). Trimming removed 3 bases from V and 6 bases from J, with 10 bases in between. The CDR3 is 13 residues long. CDR3 amino acids: CASSSKGRNEQFF. As DNA, the CDR3 is TGTGCCAGCAGCTCCAAAGGGCGCAATGAGCAGTTCTTC.

The J gene is TRBJ2-7, the V gene TRBV20-1, with 10 nucleotides matching TRBD2. This CDR3 has 17 amino acids. Trimming removed 2 bases from V and 4 bases from J; junction bases left unmatched: 14. Germline CDR1 DFQATT, CDR2 SNEGSKA (reference sequence). CDR3: CSARSSGSGGDPYEQYF. CDR3 DNA: TGCAGTGCTAGATCCTCAGGCAGCGGGGGGGATCCTTACGAGCAGTACTTC.

Worth noting for this clonotype: Given a much more abundant clone one base away, this may be a read error. The J gene is TRBJ1-2, the V gene TRBV3-1; D unclear. Germline CDR1 LGHDT, CDR2 YNNKEL (reference sequence). CDR3 length equals 11 residues. The CDR3 is CASIQSWSFTF. CDR3 bases: TGTGCCAGCATCCAATCCTGGTCCTTCACCTTC.

The chain combines TRBV30 with TRBJ1-3; D not certain. Trimming removed 2 bases at V and 0 bases at J, with 5 bases between. There are 13 residues in the CDR3. CDR1 and CDR2 (germline): GTSNPN, SVGIG (reference sequence). CDR3 in amino acids: CAWSFGSGNTIYF. The CDR3, as DNA: TGTGCCTGGAGTTTCGGCTCTGGAAACACCATATATTTT.

V and J are TRBV5-1 and TRBJ2-3; D not certain. The length of the CDR3 is 15 residues. Germline lookup yields CDR1 SGHRS and CDR2 YFSETQ. V was cut by 4 bases and J by 2 bases, with 14 bases left in between. CDR3 in amino acids: CASSATFLDTDTQYF. CDR3 nucleotide sequence: TGCGCCAGCAGCGCGACCTTTTTAGACACAGATACGCAGTATTTT.

A remark on this clonotype: A much larger clonotype is one base distant, so this may be a read error. This chain joins TRBV5-4 and TRBJ1-1, with TRBD1 matching 7 bases. The CDR3 sequence is 15 residues long. Germline loops: CDR1 SGHNT, CDR2 YYREEE (reference sequence). The CDR3 sequence: CASSSTGNRNTKAFF. Written as DNA, the CDR3 is TGTGCCAGCAGCTCGACAGGGAATCGGAACACTAAAGCTTTCTTT. The full variable domain, in which reference TRBV5-4 and TRBJ1-1 provide the parts outside the CDR3, is ETGVTQSPTHLIKTRGQQVTLRCSSQSGHNTVSWYQQALGQGPQFIFQYYREEENGRGNFPPRFSGLQFPNYSSELNVNALELDDSALYLCASSSTGNRNTKAFFGQGTRLTVV.

The chain couples TRBV20-1 to TRBJ2-7, with TRBD1 matching 7 bases. Germline-derived CDR1 and CDR2 are DFQATT and SNEGSKA (reference sequence). This CDR3 spans 12 amino acids. V was clipped by 4 bases and J by 3 bases; unmatched bases: 3. In DNA, the CDR3 is TGCAGTGCTAAGACAGGGTTCTACGAGCAGTACTTC. Translated: CSAKTGFYEQYF.

This sequence joins TRBV30 and TRBJ2-3; D may be TRBD2 (5 bases). This CDR3 region has 14 residues. Germline CDR1 reads GTSNPN; CDR2 reads SVGIG (reference sequence). V was cut by 0 bases and J by 0 bases, with 7 bases left in between. CDR3: CAWSVSGSTDTQYF. DNA of the CDR3: TGTGCCTGGAGTGTTTCGGGAAGCACAGATACGCAGTATTTT.

In regard to this clonotype: A much larger clone sits a single nucleotide away, making a read error possible. V usage is TRBV15 and J usage is TRBJ2-3; possible D gene TRBD1, 5 bases. Germline V gives CDR1 LNHNV, CDR2 YYDKDF (reference sequence). The CDR3 contains 14 residues. DNA of the CDR3: TGTGCCACCAGCGGATTACTAAGCACAGGTACGCAGTATTTT. This gives the protein CATSGLLSTGTQYF.

The sample holds many counts of this clonotype. V is TRBV4-3 and J is TRBJ2-7, with 8 nucleotides matching TRBD2. CDR1 LGHNA and CDR2 YSLEER come from the germline V gene. Trimming cost V 1 base and J 2 bases; bases outside gene matches: 10. The CDR3 contains 17 residues. CDR3 nucleotides: TGCGCCAGCAGCCAAGTATCAGCGGGAGTTCCACCCTACGAGCAGTACTTC. It codes for CASSQVSAGVPPYEQYF.

The gene calls are TRBV19 and TRBJ2-1; the match to TRBD2 covers 14 bases. Germline V lookup: CDR1 LNHDA, CDR2 SQIVND (reference sequence). The CDR3 loop spans 17 amino acids. Trimming took 4 bases from V and 4 from J; bases not matched to a gene: 6. The CDR3 nucleotides are TGTGCCAGTAGTACGCGGACTAGCGGGAGGCCTTACAATGAGCAGTTCTTC. This gives the protein CASSTRTSGRPYNEQFF.

Concerning this clonotype: One end of the junction varies from germline; a read error may be responsible. The CDR3 coding sequence is TGTGCCAGCAGTCAAACAGGGGGTCGGGATTACGAGCAGTATTTC. Protein: CASSQTGGRDYEQYF. V usage is TRBV6-2 or TRBV6-3 and J usage is TRBJ2-7; TRBD1 agrees at 8 bases. Germline CDR1 is MNHEY and CDR2 is SVGEGT. This CDR3 spans 15 amino acids.

The rearrangement joins TRBV12-3 or TRBV12-4 to TRBJ1-2; 7 bases fit TRBD1. Trimming took 5 bases from V and 8 from J; bases not matched to a gene: 8. The CDR3 extends over 13 amino acids. The DNA for the CDR3 is TGTGCCAGCAGTCTACAGGGGAATAGGGGCTACACCTTC. This sequence encodes CASSLQGNRGYTF.

The chain couples TRBV18 to TRBJ2-1, with 13 positions matching TRBD2. The CDR3 is 20 amino acids. Looked up from germline, CDR1 is KGHSH and CDR2 is LQKENI. Trimming at V came to 4 bases and at J to 8 bases, leaving 20 bases not matched to a gene. The DNA for the CDR3 is TGTGCCAGCTCACAGTATCAGCTCGTCGTCGGACTAGCGGGAGCGGATGAGCAGTTCTTC. It is translated as CASSQYQLVVGLAGADEQFF. Full variable domain (outside the CDR3, taken from reference TRBV18 and TRBJ2-1): NAGVMQNPRHLVRRRGQEARLRCSPMKGHSHVYWYRQLPEEGLKFMVYLQKENIIDESGMPKERFSAEFPKEGPSILRIQQVVRGDSAAYFCASSQYQLVVGLAGADEQFFGPGTRLTVL.

Details on this clonotype: This may stem from a read error, because a much larger clone lies one nucleotide away. This chain connects TRBV7-9 to TRBJ2-3, with D uncertain. Trimming cost V 1 base and J 5 bases, with 10 bases left between them. This CDR3 has 14 amino acids. Per germline, CDR1 SEHNR and CDR2 FQNEAQ (reference sequence). The CDR3 is CASSLEVGIDTQYF. CDR3 nucleotide sequence: TGTGCCAGCAGCTTAGAGGTTGGCATAGATACGCAGTATTTT.

This chain links TRBV19 with TRBJ2-5, with D unresolved. Looked up from germline, CDR1 is LNHDA and CDR2 is SQIVND (reference sequence). Trimming shortened V by 3 bases and J by 3 bases, and 8 bases separated the two germline ends. CDR3 size: 13 residues. This CDR3 is CASSIVREETQYF. DNA of the CDR3: TGTGCCAGTAGTATTGTCCGGGAAGAGACCCAGTACTTC.

This clonotype was seen many times. This rearrangement joins TRBV20-1 to TRBJ2-5; TRBD2 matches at 7 bases. This CDR3 contains 18 residues. V was pared by 3 bases and J by 4 bases, with 20 bases of the junction left unmatched. Germline V CDR1 and CDR2: DFQATT, SNEGSKA (reference sequence). The CDR3: CSARAFPRTSWVLETQYF. In DNA form, the CDR3 reads TGCAGTGCTAGGGCGTTTCCCCGGACTAGTTGGGTTTTAGAGACCCAGTACTTC.

This clonotype showed up many times. V usage is TRBV4-3 and J usage is TRBJ1-1; possibly TRBD1 for D (6 bases). V lost 5 bases, J lost 4 bases, and 14 bases lay in between. Germline V lookup: CDR1 LGHNA, CDR2 YSLEER. CDR3 size: 14 residues. CDR3 in amino acids: CASSIMRGGTEAFF. CDR3 sequence (DNA): TGCGCCAGCAGCATAATGAGGGGGGGCACTGAAGCTTTCTTT.

This clonotype was observed at least ten times. The rearrangement joins TRBV27 to TRBJ2-1; no firm D call. V was cut by 5 bases and J by 7 bases, with 15 bases left in between. From germline, CDR1 is MNHEY and CDR2 SMNVEV (reference sequence). CDR3 size: 14 residues. The chain's CDR3 is CASSVTLRFNEQFF. CDR3 bases: TGTGCCAGCAGTGTAACCCTACGCTTTAATGAGCAGTTCTTC.

The chain is built from TRBV5-5 and TRBJ1-2, with D hard to call. Trimming removed 7 bases at V and 5 bases at J, with 12 bases between. Looked up from germline, CDR1 is SGHKS and CDR2 is YYEKEE (reference sequence). The CDR3 length is 12 residues. Here the CDR3 DNA reads TGTGCCAGCCGGGTAGACTTATATGGCTACACCTTC. It translates to CASRVDLYGYTF.

This clonotype was observed many times. The chain combines TRBV4-2 with TRBJ2-7; the match to TRBD2 covers 7 bases. The CDR3 has 16 amino acids. Germline loops: CDR1 LGHNA, CDR2 YNFKEQ. Losses at the gene ends were 3 bases for V and 0 bases for J; bases not matched to a gene: 8. CDR3 DNA: TGTGCCAGCAGCCAGCTAGCGGTAGGGACCTCCTACGAGCAGTACTTC. It codes for CASSQLAVGTSYEQYF.

Comments on this clonotype: A much larger clone differs from this one at a single base, so this may be a read error. The V and J genes are TRBV4-1 and TRBJ1-5, with D uncertain. CDR3 length: 14 residues. Germline V lookup: CDR1 MGHRA, CDR2 YSYEKL. In DNA, the CDR3 is TGCCCCAGCAGCCAAGAGGGAGGCAATCAGCCCCAGCATTTT. Translation gives CPSSQEGGNQPQHF.

In this sample, this clonotype turned up many times. The chain employs TRBV7-3 and TRBJ2-7; 10 bases align to TRBD2. This CDR3 is built from 14 residues. In germline, CDR1 is SGHTA, CDR2 FQGTGA. With 2 bases clipped from V and 7 bases from J, the junction kept 5 bases outside the gene matches. The CDR3 nucleotides read TGTGCCAGCAGCTTAGTAGCGGGAGGTGGAGAGCAGTACTTC. The encoded protein is CASSLVAGGGEQYF.

The chain joins TRBV29-1 to TRBJ1-2; TRBD1 matches 9 bases. In germline, CDR1 is SQVTM, CDR2 ANQGSEA. The CDR3 has 13 amino acids. V lost 4 bases and J lost 7; bases outside the gene matches: 7. CDR3 DNA sequence: TGCAGCGTTGCCACAGGGGGCCCTTTTGGCTACACCTTC. Protein sequence: CSVATGGPFGYTF.

This clonotype was counted ten times or more. The chain couples TRBV7-2 to TRBJ2-3; no clear D gene. Trimming removed 1 base from V and 2 bases from J, with 10 bases in between. The CDR3 has 15 amino acids. The V gene's germline CDR1 is SGHTA and CDR2 FQGNSA. The CDR3 bases are TGTGCCAGCAGCTTAGTACATACCTCCACAGATACGCAGTATTTT. Translation gives CASSLVHTSTDTQYF.

The chain uses TRBV30 and TRBJ1-3, with D uncertain. This CDR3 is 12 amino acids long. The V and J ends lost 1 base and 7 bases respectively, with 8 bases between them. Germline CDR1 is GTSNPN and CDR2 is SVGIG (reference sequence). The CDR3 is CAWSGGLNTIYF. Written as DNA, the CDR3 is TGTGCCTGGAGTGGTGGCCTGAACACCATATATTTT.

This clonotype was counted at least ten times. The V gene is TRBV6-1, the J gene TRBJ2-1; no definite D call. Germline loops: CDR1 MNHNS, CDR2 SASEGT. The CDR3 runs to 13 residues. Between the trimmed V and J ends, which lost 7 bases and 4 bases, there was a span of 11 bases. Here the CDR3 DNA reads TGTGCCAGCACCCCCGGGTGGTACAATGAGCAGTTCTTC. Encoded protein: CASTPGWYNEQFF.

This sequence joins TRBV2 and TRBJ2-7, with unresolved D. Between the trimmed V and J ends, which lost 1 base and 6 bases, there was a span of 7 bases. This CDR3 spans 12 amino acids. CDR1 and CDR2 from the germline V gene are SNHLY and FYNNEI. The CDR3: CASSEVAPEQYF. CDR3 in DNA: TGTGCCAGCAGTGAAGTGGCCCCCGAGCAGTACTTC.

The chain joins TRBV29-1 to TRBJ2-3; 10 bases fit TRBD2. V dropped 4 bases and J dropped 0; count of bases not matched to a gene: 1. The CDR3 is made up of 14 amino acids. Germline CDR1 reads SQVTM; CDR2 reads ANQGSEA. CDR3 loop: CSVVTSGSTDTQYF. CDR3 nucleotide sequence: TGCAGCGTTGTGACTAGCGGGAGCACAGATACGCAGTATTTT.